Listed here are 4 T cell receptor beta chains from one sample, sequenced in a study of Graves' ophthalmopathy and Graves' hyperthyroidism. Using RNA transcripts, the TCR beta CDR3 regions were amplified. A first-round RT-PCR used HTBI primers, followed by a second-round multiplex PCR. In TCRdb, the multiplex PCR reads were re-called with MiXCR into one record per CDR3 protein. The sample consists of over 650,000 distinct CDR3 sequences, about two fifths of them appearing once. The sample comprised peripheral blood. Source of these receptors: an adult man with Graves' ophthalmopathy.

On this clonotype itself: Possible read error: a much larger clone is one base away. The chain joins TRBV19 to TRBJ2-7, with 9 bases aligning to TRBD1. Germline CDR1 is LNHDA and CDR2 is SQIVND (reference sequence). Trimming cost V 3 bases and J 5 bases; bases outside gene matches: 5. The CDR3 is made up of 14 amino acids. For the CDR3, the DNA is TGTGCCAGTAGTATGGCCGGGACAGGGCACGAGCAGTACTTC. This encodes CASSMAGTGHEQYF.

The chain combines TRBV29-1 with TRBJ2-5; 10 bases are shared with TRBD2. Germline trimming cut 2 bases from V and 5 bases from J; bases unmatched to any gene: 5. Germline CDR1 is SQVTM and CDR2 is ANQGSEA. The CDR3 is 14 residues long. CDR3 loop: CSVERLAGAETQYF. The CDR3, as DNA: TGCAGCGTTGAACGCCTAGCGGGGGCCGAGACCCAGTACTTC.

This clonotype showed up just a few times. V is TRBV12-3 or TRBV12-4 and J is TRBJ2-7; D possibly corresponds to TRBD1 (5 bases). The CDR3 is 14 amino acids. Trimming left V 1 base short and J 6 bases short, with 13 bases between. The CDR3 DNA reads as TGTGCCAGCAGTTTAGGGCCCACAAGGGGCGAGCAGTACTTC. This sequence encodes CASSLGPTRGEQYF.

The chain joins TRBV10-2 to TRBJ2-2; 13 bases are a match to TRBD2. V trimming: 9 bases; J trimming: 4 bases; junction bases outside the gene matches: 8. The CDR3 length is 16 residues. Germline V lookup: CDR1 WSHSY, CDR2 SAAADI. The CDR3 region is CASHLTSGRTTGELFF. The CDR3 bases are TGCGCCAGTCATTTGACTAGCGGGAGGACCACCGGGGAGCTGTTTTTT.